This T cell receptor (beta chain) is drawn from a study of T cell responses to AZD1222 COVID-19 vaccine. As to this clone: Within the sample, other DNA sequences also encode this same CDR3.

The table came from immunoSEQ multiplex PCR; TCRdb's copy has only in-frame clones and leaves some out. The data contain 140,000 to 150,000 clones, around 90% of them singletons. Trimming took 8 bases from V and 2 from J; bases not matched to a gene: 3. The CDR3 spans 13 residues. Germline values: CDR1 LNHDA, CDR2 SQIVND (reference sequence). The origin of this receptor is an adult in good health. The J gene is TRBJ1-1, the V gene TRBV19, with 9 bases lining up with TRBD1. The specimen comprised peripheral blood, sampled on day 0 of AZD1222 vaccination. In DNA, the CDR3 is TGTGCCAGTCGGGGACAGGGTAACACTGAAGCTTTCTTT. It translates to CASRGQGNTEAFF.